Below, 25 T cell receptor beta chains from the same sample are listed, as sequenced in a study of identical twins. TCRdb itself ran the 5' RACE reads through MiXCR, one entry per CDR3 protein. The sample carries hundreds of thousands of distinct CDR3 sequences, about 18% recorded once. The sample also formed part of further work on T cells expressing NK-cell markers.

The sequenced sample consisted of PBMCs. All receptors come from a woman younger than 35 in good health.

This clonotype came up a few times. V is TRBV3-1 and J is TRBJ2-1, with D tentatively TRBD2 (6 bases). This CDR3 region has 12 residues. The germline CDR1 and CDR2 sequences are LGHDT and YNNKEL (reference sequence). Trimming took 4 bases from V and 9 from J, leaving 10 bases between them. For the CDR3, the DNA is TGTGCCAGCAGCCTGACTAGTATTGAGCAGTTCTTC. This codes for CASSLTSIEQFF.

The gene calls are TRBV6-2 or TRBV6-3 and TRBJ2-1; perhaps TRBD2 as D (5 bases). CDR1 is MNHEY and CDR2 is SVGEGT in the germline V gene. The CDR3 covers 16 residues. With 4 bases removed from V and 0 bases from J, the gap between germline ends came to 13 bases. CDR3 in amino acids: CASSSIAKISYNEQFF. CDR3 nucleotide sequence: TGTGCCAGCAGTTCTATAGCGAAAATCTCCTACAATGAGCAGTTCTTC.

This clonotype was observed a few times. The gene calls are TRBV10-3 and TRBJ1-5, with 7 bases identical to TRBD1. The germline V gene encodes CDR1 ENHRY and CDR2 SYGVKD. CDR3 length: 16 residues. J was trimmed by 1 base and V by 10 bases; bases with no gene match: 13. The CDR3 region has the DNA TGTGCCACGCAACCCGAGGGGGCGGGGAGCAATCAGCCCCAGCATTTT. Translation: CATQPEGAGSNQPQHF.

The genes are TRBV7-2 and TRBJ2-1; D unresolved. CDR3 length: 16 residues. Germline V gives CDR1 SGHTA, CDR2 FQGNSA. V dropped 1 base and J dropped 0 bases, with 10 bases sitting between them. CDR3 protein: CASSLGPFPSYNEQFF. CDR3 in DNA: TGTGCCAGCAGCTTAGGCCCGTTTCCCTCCTACAATGAGCAGTTCTTC.

This clonotype showed up just a few times. J is TRBJ2-1 and V is TRBV21-1; the DNA was not used to check the table's D call, TRBD1. TRBV21-1 represents a pseudogene. The length of the CDR3 is 15 residues. The CDR3, as DNA: TGTGCCAGCAGCAAGACAGGGTACTCCTACAATGAGCAGTTCTTC. Amino acid sequence: CASSKTGYSYNEQFF.

The chain carries TRBV7-2 and TRBJ2-1; D possibly corresponds to TRBD2 (5 bases). V shed 5 bases and J shed 8 bases, with 19 bases lying between them. CDR3 length: 15 residues. Germline V lookup: CDR1 SGHTA, CDR2 FQGNSA. CDR3 DNA sequence: TGTGCCAGCAGCACAGACCTAGCCCCCGGCGATGAGCAGTTCTTC. Translation: CASSTDLAPGDEQFF. Full variable domain (rest looked up from reference TRBV7-2 and TRBJ2-1): GAGVSQSPSNKVTEKGKDVELRCDPISGHTALYWYRQSLGQGLEFLIYFQGNSAPDKSGLPSDRFSAERTGGSVSTLTIQRTQQEDSAVYLCASSTDLAPGDEQFFGPGTRLTVL.

The rearrangement uses TRBV28 and TRBJ2-5; tentatively, D is TRBD1 (5 bases). The germline gives CDR1 MDHEN, CDR2 SYDVKM. This CDR3 has 16 amino acids. Trimming stripped 7 bases from V and 4 bases from J, with 22 bases between. CDR3 loop: CASTRPQGSRGETQYF. The CDR3 DNA follows: TGTGCCAGCACCCGCCCGCAGGGAAGTAGGGGAGAGACCCAGTACTTC.

As to this clonotype: Mismatch with germline at one junction end may stem from a read error. The V gene is TRBV27, the J gene TRBJ2-5; perhaps TRBD2 as D (6 bases). From germline, CDR1 is MNHEY and CDR2 SMNVEV (reference sequence). The CDR3 has 14 residues. The CDR3, as DNA: TGTGCCAGCAGCCACAGACTAGGACAAGAGACCAAGTACTTC. Protein: CASSHRLGQETKYF.

This clonotype has more than one count but fewer than ten. The chain uses TRBV6-1 and TRBJ2-2; D uncertain. The CDR3 extends over 16 amino acids. Trimming removed 4 bases at V and 4 bases at J, with 16 bases between. Germline V gives CDR1 MNHNS, CDR2 SASEGT. The CDR3 region is CASSGASTSTTGELFF. In DNA form, the CDR3 reads TGTGCCAGCAGTGGAGCCAGCACTTCAACCACCGGGGAGCTGTTTTTT.

This clonotype was picked up a small number of times. This chain links TRBV29-1 with TRBJ1-3; D ambiguous. Germline V gene data show CDR1 as SQVTM and CDR2 as ANQGSEA. The CDR3 spans 13 residues. V gave up 3 bases and J gave up 1 base, with 7 bases separating them. The CDR3 DNA follows: TGCAGCGTTGACCCGGGATCTGGAAACACCATATATTTT. It encodes CSVDPGSGNTIYF.

The chain is built from TRBV12-3 or TRBV12-4 and TRBJ1-2; TRBD1 matches 8 bases. The CDR3 is 15 amino acids. V shed 6 bases, J shed 4 bases, and the junction held 10 bases outside the gene matches. CDR3 in DNA: TGTGCCAGCAGCGATACAGGGGGAGTGGGCTATGGCTACACCTTC. It encodes CASSDTGGVGYGYTF.

This clonotype has more than one count but fewer than ten. The CDR3 DNA reads TGCAGCGTTGGACAGGGGGCATTGGTGGGCTACACCTTC. Protein product: CSVGQGALVGYTF. This chain joins TRBV29-1 and TRBJ1-2, with TRBD1 matching 10 bases. This CDR3 has 13 amino acids. With 4 bases clipped from V and 8 bases from J, the junction kept 7 bases outside the gene matches. CDR1 is SQVTM and CDR2 is ANQGSEA in the germline V gene.

This clonotype showed up just a few times. The chain combines TRBV5-1 with TRBJ2-1, with TRBD2 identical over 9 bases. CDR1 and CDR2 (germline): SGHRS, YFSETQ. Trimming at V came to 2 bases and at J to 4 bases, leaving 10 bases not matched to a gene. The CDR3 is 17 residues long. CDR3 nucleotide sequence: TGCGCCAGCAGCTTTTCAGCGGGGGGCAGGTTATACAATGAGCAGTTCTTC. Its translation: CASSFSAGGRLYNEQFF. Filled out from reference TRBV5-1 and TRBJ2-1, the complete variable domain reads KAGVTQTPRYLIKTRGQQVTLSCSPISGHRSVSWYQQTPGQGLQFLFEYFSETQRNKGNFPGRFSGRQFSNSRSEMNVSTLELGDSALYLCASSFSAGGRLYNEQFFGPGTRLTVL.

The table lists this clonotype with a few counts. The chain is built from TRBV30 and TRBJ2-1; either TRBD1 or TRBD2 may supply D (6 bases each). The CDR3 spans 11 residues. The germline V gene encodes CDR1 GTSNPN and CDR2 SVGIG (reference sequence). V dropped 4 bases and J dropped 10 bases, with 11 bases sitting between them. CDR3 DNA sequence: TGTGCCTGGATGTCGGGGGCAGAGCAGTTCTTC. This codes for CAWMSGAEQFF.

This clonotype was counted a few times. V and J are TRBV4-3 and TRBJ1-2, with D perhaps TRBD1 (6 bases). V was clipped by 0 bases and J by 4 bases, with 21 bases between them. Germline lookup yields CDR1 LGHNA and CDR2 YSLEER. The CDR3 is 18 amino acids. CDR3 in DNA: TGCGCCAGCAGCCAAGATCGAGGTGAAGGGGGGCAGGGCTATGGCTACACCTTC. It encodes CASSQDRGEGGQGYGYTF.

This clonotype has only a few counts. V usage is TRBV20-1 and J usage is TRBJ1-1; 8 nucleotides align to TRBD1. This CDR3 comprises 14 residues. Losses at the gene ends were 0 bases for V and 5 bases for J; bases not matched to a gene: 5. Germline-derived CDR1 and CDR2 are DFQATT and SNEGSKA (reference sequence). The CDR3 here is CSARDGQGGTEAFF. Written as DNA, the CDR3 is TGCAGTGCTAGAGATGGACAGGGTGGAACTGAAGCTTTCTTT.

This clonotype was seen only a few times. This sequence joins TRBV11-2 and TRBJ2-1, with 7 bases identical to TRBD1. CDR1 is SGHAT and CDR2 is FQNNGV in the germline V gene. V was pared by 5 bases and J by 5 bases, with 9 bases of the junction left unmatched. The CDR3 has 15 amino acids. CDR3 coding DNA: TGTGCCAGCAGCCCTGTGACAGGGAGCAACAATGAGCAGTTCTTC. Protein sequence: CASSPVTGSNNEQFF.

The chain uses TRBV7-2 and TRBJ1-6; D perhaps matches TRBD1 (5 bases). The CDR3 consists of 14 residues. CDR1 and CDR2 from the germline V gene are SGHTA and FQGNSA. Between the trimmed V and J ends, which lost 1 base and 8 bases, there was a span of 9 bases. CDR3: CASSLEGRDSPLHF. CDR3 DNA: TGTGCCAGCAGCTTAGAGGGCAGGGATTCACCCCTCCACTTT. Using reference TRBV7-2 and TRBJ1-6 for the parts outside the CDR3, the full variable domain is GAGVSQSPSNKVTEKGKDVELRCDPISGHTALYWYRQSLGQGLEFLIYFQGNSAPDKSGLPSDRFSAERTGGSVSTLTIQRTQQEDSAVYLCASSLEGRDSPLHFGNGTRLTVT.

The chain uses TRBV7-2 and TRBJ2-7; TRBD2 matches at 12 bases. The CDR3 runs to 15 residues. V lost 4 bases and J lost 6; bases outside the gene matches: 7. From germline, CDR1 is SGHTA and CDR2 FQGNSA. The CDR3 loop reads CASSSWTSGTVEQYF. CDR3 DNA: TGTGCCAGCAGCTCTTGGACTAGCGGGACGGTCGAGCAGTACTTC.

The J gene is TRBJ2-3, the V gene TRBV6-5, with 8 bases fitting TRBD2. Germline loops: CDR1 MNHEY, CDR2 SVGAGI. This CDR3 has 17 residues. J lost 6 bases, V lost 0 bases, and 11 bases had no gene match. CDR3 sequence reads: CASSYSTPSGGRDTQYF. DNA for the CDR3: TGTGCCAGCAGTTACTCCACACCTTCGGGAGGGCGGGATACGCAGTATTTT.

CDR3 sequence reads: CASSSYTDNEQFF. The CDR3 DNA is TGTGCCAGCAGCTCGTACACGGACAATGAGCAGTTCTTC. The chain is built from TRBV6-2 or TRBV6-3 and TRBJ2-1, with D uncertain. Germline loops: CDR1 MNHEY, CDR2 SVGEGT. V lost 6 bases to trimming and J lost 5 bases, with 11 bases between them. The CDR3 extends over 13 amino acids.

This clonotype was seen only a few times. The chain combines TRBV20-1 with TRBJ2-1; perhaps D is TRBD1 or TRBD2 (5 bases each). V was trimmed by 6 bases and J by 0 bases, leaving 18 bases between them. The CDR3 covers 16 residues. Germline V gene sequence: CDR1 DFQATT, CDR2 SNEGSKA (reference sequence). Here the CDR3 reads CSASRYTGRSYNEQFF. The CDR3 nucleotides read TGCAGTGCCTCCAGGTACACGGGGCGCTCCTACAATGAGCAGTTCTTC.

This clonotype was detected ten times or more. The chain recombines TRBV6-5 with TRBJ2-1; TRBD2 aligns across 11 bases. Germline V gene lookup returns CDR1 MNHEY and CDR2 SVGAGI. The CDR3 contains 18 residues. The J segment lost 2 bases and the V segment lost 4 bases, leaving 10 bases of the junction unmatched. The chain's CDR3 is CASSSRLAGSVPYNEQFF. CDR3 nucleotide sequence: TGTGCCAGCAGTTCTCGACTAGCGGGGTCCGTCCCCTACAATGAGCAGTTCTTC.

The J gene is TRBJ2-1, the V gene TRBV5-5; perhaps TRBD1 as D (6 bases). V lost 3 bases to trimming and J lost 5 bases, with 9 bases between them. CDR1 SGHKS and CDR2 YYEKEE come from the germline V gene (reference sequence). The CDR3 length is 13 residues. The CDR3 reads CASSSDSHNEQFF. The DNA of the CDR3 is TGTGCCAGCAGCTCGGACAGCCACAATGAGCAGTTCTTC.

V usage is TRBV2 and J usage is TRBJ2-1; 12 bases align to TRBD2. This CDR3 has 15 residues. Germline V CDR1 and CDR2: SNHLY, FYNNEI. The ends lost 5 bases at V and 6 bases at J; junction bases unmatched: 5. The CDR3 sequence is CASSPTSGSSNEQFF. For the CDR3, the DNA is TGTGCCAGCAGTCCGACTAGCGGGAGTTCCAATGAGCAGTTCTTC.